The 21 T cell receptor beta chains below all came from one sample that was sequenced in a study of a mutant IDH1 vaccine in newly diagnosed glioma. These receptors have no identified antigens. Profiling relied on immunoSEQ multiplex PCR, and the TCRdb table lists in-frame clones only, not all of them. The sample holds 45,000 to 60,000 clones, around 78% seen once. Sample time point: week 5, during vaccination. A single vaccine dose contained 300 ug of mutant IDH1 20-mer peptide, and topical imiquimod was used with it. This specimen was PBMCs, taken from a glioma patient whose treatment included an IDH1 peptide vaccine. The source of these receptors is a man in his fifties or sixties with glioma.

The chain couples TRBV27 to TRBJ1-1; no definite D call. The CDR3 contains 14 residues. CDR1 and CDR2 (germline): MNHEY, SMNVEV (reference sequence). V was pared by 0 bases and J by 1 base, with 6 bases between. CDR3 in DNA: TGTGCCAGCAGTTTATCAGGGAAGAACACTGAAGCTTTCTTT. Its translation: CASSLSGKNTEAFF.

The chain has TRBV29-1 and TRBJ2-5; TRBD1 matches at 10 bases. The germline gives CDR1 SQVTM, CDR2 ANQGSEA. J was trimmed by 3 bases and V by 5 bases; bases with no gene match: 12. The CDR3 covers 16 residues. The CDR3 region is CSVLRWGGQGEETQYF. In DNA, the CDR3 is TGCAGCGTTCTCCGTTGGGGTGGACAGGGGGAAGAGACCCAGTACTTC.

The V and J genes are TRBV7-9 and TRBJ2-1; D may be TRBD1 (6 bases). This CDR3 has 13 amino acids. Trimming took 5 bases from V and 7 from J, leaving 12 bases between them. Looked up from germline, CDR1 is SEHNR and CDR2 is FQNEAQ (reference sequence). Here the CDR3 DNA reads TGTGCCAGCAGCCACCCACAGGGAAATGAGCAGTTCTTC. Its translation is CASSHPQGNEQFF.

This clone was counted a single time. The chain has TRBV4-3 and TRBJ1-3; D is possibly TRBD1 (5 bases). Germline V gene sequence: CDR1 LGHNA, CDR2 YSLEER. The CDR3 has 15 amino acids. V was trimmed by 3 bases and J by 0 bases, leaving 9 bases between them. The CDR3 bases are TGCGCCAGCAGCCAGGGTGGGGCCTCTGGAAACACCATATATTTT. The encoded protein is CASSQGGASGNTIYF.

The genes are TRBV6-1 and TRBJ1-5; tentatively, D is TRBD1 (6 bases). There are 13 residues in the CDR3. V was pared by 7 bases and J by 7 bases, with 14 bases between. Looked up from germline, CDR1 is MNHNS and CDR2 is SASEGT. CDR3 residues: CASKGGGRQPQHF. CDR3 DNA: TGTGCCAGCAAGGGGGGGGGACGGCAGCCCCAGCATTTT.

V and J are TRBV11-2 and TRBJ1-6; D ambiguous. The germline V and J ends were trimmed by 7 bases and 4 bases, with 8 bases remaining between them. The CDR3 runs 13 residues. Germline assignment: CDR1 SGHAT and CDR2 FQNNGV. The CDR3 loop reads CASTTEYNSPLHF. DNA for the CDR3: TGTGCCAGCACTACAGAGTATAATTCACCCCTCCACTTT.

The J gene is TRBJ1-6, the V gene TRBV10-3; D might be TRBD1 (5 bases). Germline V gene lookup returns CDR1 ENHRY and CDR2 SYGVKD. This CDR3 contains 14 residues. Trimming cost V 10 bases and J 4 bases, with 14 bases left between them. Written as DNA, the CDR3 is TGTGCCACTCTTTCCGGGGCGTATAATTCACCCCTCCACTTT. It specifies CATLSGAYNSPLHF.

Here the CDR3 reads CASRTNMNTEAFF. The CDR3, as DNA: TGTGCCAGCAGGACAAACATGAACACTGAAGCTTTCTTT. The chain employs TRBV6-1 and TRBJ1-1; D gene uncertain. The V end was cut by 6 bases, the J end by 0 bases, with 8 bases between. Germline-derived CDR1 and CDR2 are MNHNS and SASEGT. CDR3 length equals 13 residues.

The chain carries TRBV6-5 and TRBJ2-7; 7 positions match TRBD1. This CDR3 has 15 residues. The V gene's germline CDR1 is MNHEY and CDR2 SVGAGI. V lost 0 bases to trimming and J lost 9 bases; unmatched junction nucleotides: 11. The CDR3 loop reads CASSYSPGQPVGQYF. DNA of the CDR3: TGTGCCAGCAGTTACTCTCCGGGACAGCCAGTGGGGCAGTACTTC.

The V call is TRBV7-3, the J call TRBJ1-1; D gene unclear. V was cut by 8 bases and J by 1 base, with 11 bases left in between. CDR1 and CDR2 (germline): SGHTA, FQGTGA. The CDR3 is 13 residues long. The CDR3 bases are TGTGCCAGCTCCCACCGGGGGAACACTGAAGCTTTCTTT. The encoded protein is CASSHRGNTEAFF.

The J gene is TRBJ1-1, the V gene TRBV28; TRBD1 is a possible D gene (5 bases). Germline loops: CDR1 MDHEN, CDR2 SYDVKM. This CDR3 is 14 amino acids long. V lost 5 bases to trimming and J lost 4 bases, with 14 bases between them. CDR3 DNA: TGTGCCAGCAGTAACTGGGGTGGGGGCACTGAAGCTTTCTTT. Amino acid sequence: CASSNWGGGTEAFF.

This clone was detected a few times. V is TRBV19 and J is TRBJ1-4, with D perhaps TRBD1 (6 bases). In germline, CDR1 is LNHDA, CDR2 SQIVND (reference sequence). Trimming left V 7 bases short and J 7 bases short, with 16 bases between. CDR3 size: 14 residues. The CDR3 region is CASNLQGGGEKLFF. CDR3 bases: TGTGCCAGTAATCTACAGGGAGGAGGTGAAAAACTGTTTTTT.

The gene calls are TRBV15 and TRBJ1-2; D remains unclear. Germline CDR1 LNHNV, CDR2 YYDKDF (reference sequence). V was pared by 1 base and J by 4 bases, with 16 bases between. The length of the CDR3 is 16 residues. CDR3 amino acids: CATSRAPGREAYGYTF. CDR3 DNA: TGTGCCACCAGCAGAGCCCCCGGGAGAGAAGCCTATGGCTACACCTTC. The full variable domain, rest sourced from reference TRBV15 and TRBJ1-2, is DAMVIQNPRYQVTQFGKPVTLSCSQTLNHNVMYWYQQKSSQAPKLLFHYYDKDFNNEADTPDNFQSRRPNTSFCFLDIRSPGLGDTAMYLCATSRAPGREAYGYTFGSGTRLTVV.

This sequence joins TRBV7-8 and TRBJ1-1; no definite D call. The CDR3 length is 14 residues. Germline CDR1 reads SGHVS; CDR2 reads FQNEAQ. V was cut by 4 bases and J by 0 bases, with 9 bases left in between. CDR3 sequence (DNA): TGTGCCAGCAGCTCAGAGACGGTGAACACTGAAGCTTTCTTT. As protein: CASSSETVNTEAFF.

V is TRBV2 and J is TRBJ2-5; a possible D gene is TRBD2 (5 bases). CDR1 and CDR2 (germline): SNHLY, FYNNEI. V was cut by 6 bases and J by 5 bases, with 13 bases left in between. This CDR3 contains 13 residues. The CDR3 DNA sequence: TGTGCCAGCAGGGGAGCCTTCCAGGAGACCCAGTACTTC. Its protein product is CASRGAFQETQYF.

The DNA of the CDR3 is TGCGCCAGCAGCCAAGATGTGAGGGGACAGATCTTCTATGGCTACACCTTC. It yields the protein CASSQDVRGQIFYGYTF. The rearrangement uses TRBV4-1 and TRBJ1-2; TRBD1 aligns across 7 bases. The germline gives CDR1 MGHRA, CDR2 YSYEKL. J was trimmed by 4 bases and V by 0 bases; bases with no gene match: 11. The CDR3 is made up of 17 amino acids.

This clone occurred a few times. The chain recombines TRBV7-3 with TRBJ1-6; D call uncertain. This CDR3 region has 14 residues. Germline CDR1 reads SGHTA; CDR2 reads FQGTGA. Deletions cut 4 bases from V and 10 bases from J, with 14 bases between. As DNA, the CDR3 is TGTGCCAGCAGCTCCCTCGGAGAAGGGTCACCCCTCCACTTT. Residues: CASSSLGEGSPLHF.

The chain is built from TRBV7-6 and TRBJ1-6; TRBD1 matches at 12 bases. V shed 3 bases and J 9 bases; nucleotides not matched to a gene: 6. CDR1 and CDR2 (germline): SGHVS, FNYEAQ. The CDR3 runs to 16 residues. The CDR3 DNA follows: TGTGCCAGCAGCTTGGGACAGGGGGCCATCGGTTCACCCCTCCACTTT. Its translation is CASSLGQGAIGSPLHF.

The V and J genes are TRBV29-1 and TRBJ2-7; D uncertain. The CDR3 runs 12 residues. Germline CDR1 is SQVTM and CDR2 is ANQGSEA. Trimming cost V 6 bases and J 2 bases, with 11 bases left between them. CDR3 sequence reads: CSVAGETYEQYF. The CDR3 nucleotides read TGCAGCGTGGCCGGAGAGACCTACGAGCAGTACTTC.

DNA of the CDR3: TGTGCCAGCAGCTTGGGGCCGGGACAGGGCTCCTACGAGCAGTACTTC. This gives the protein CASSLGPGQGSYEQYF. The chain combines TRBV5-4 with TRBJ2-7; TRBD1 matches at 9 bases. In germline, CDR1 is SGHNT, CDR2 YYREEE (reference sequence). Trimming at V came to 0 bases and at J to 0 bases, leaving 4 bases not matched to a gene. The CDR3 spans 16 residues.

The rearrangement joins TRBV29-1 to TRBJ2-7, with D maybe TRBD1 (5 bases). The CDR3 runs 12 residues. Looked up from germline, CDR1 is SQVTM and CDR2 is ANQGSEA. Between the trimmed V and J ends, which lost 6 bases and 0 bases, there was a span of 9 bases. The CDR3 here is CSVTVTSYEQYF. CDR3 DNA: TGCAGCGTGACAGTGACCTCCTACGAGCAGTACTTC.